This TCR beta chain was observed in a study of glioma-infiltrating T cells. General study findings and limits: Non-neoplastic patients had below-expected tissue-blood divergence, while all gliomas exceeded expectation. Only very few CDR3 sequences appeared in both tissue and blood.

As regards this clonotype: Its target is not known.

The length of the CDR3 is 18 residues. The trim removed 4 bases at V and 0 bases at J, leaving 14 bases unmatched. The germline V gene has CDR1 SGHTA and CDR2 FQGNSA. Amplification of TCR alpha and beta CDR3 regions from RNA used iRepertoire nested multiplex PCR. One-step reverse transcription and amplification started from approximately 100-400 ng of tissue mRNA or PBMC total RNA. MiXCR, applied by TCRdb to the multiplex PCR reads, yields one record per CDR3 protein. This sample carries some 11,000 distinct CDR3 sequences, 26% of them seen once, and the ten largest clones take 40% to 55%. This clonotype was obtained from a human donor with low-grade glioma or glioblastoma, undergoing nonglioma brain surgery, or in good health (not recorded which). The chain uses TRBV7-2 and TRBJ2-5, with 7 bases matching TRBD2. Source material: glioma tissue, nonneoplastic brain tissue, or PBMCs (not recorded which). The CDR3 loop is CASSSRAGRVRDQETQYF. The CDR3 DNA is TGTGCCAGCAGCTCGAGAGCGGGGAGGGTTCGCGACCAAGAGACCCAGTACTTC. Variable domain in full (rest from reference TRBV7-2 and TRBJ2-5): GAGVSQSPSNKVTEKGKDVELRCDPISGHTALYWYRQSLGQGLEFLIYFQGNSAPDKSGLPSDRFSAERTGGSVSTLTIQRTQQEDSAVYLCASSSRAGRVRDQETQYFGPGTRLLVL.